The rows below give T cell receptor beta chains drawn from one sample of a study of T cell responses to AZD1222 COVID-19 vaccine. TCRdb's table, derived via immunoSEQ multiplex PCR, lists solely in-frame clones and lacks some. The sample has 84,000 or so clones; about nine tenths are singletons. Sequenced material: peripheral blood, taken on day 0 of AZD1222 vaccination. The origin of the receptors is an adult in good health. CDR3s include the opening cysteine and the closing phenylalanine or tryptophan. The order of the fields is V gene, D gene, clone size, J gene, CDR3 DNA, CDR3 protein. A D gene is named only where the DNA matches it firmly. Clone size is stated in some rows and not others, as once, few, many or a class when expanded.

V gene: TRBV27; D gene: -; clone size: -; J gene: TRBJ1-4; CDR3 DNA: TGTGCCAGCAGTACGAACCGGGACCTAAAGGCTCTGTTTTTT; CDR3 protein: CASSTNRDLKALFF
V gene: TRBV19; D gene: -; clone size: -; J gene: TRBJ2-1; CDR3 DNA: TGTGCCAGTAGCCGTGGGACGGGGGTCTCCTACAATGAGCAGTTCTTC; CDR3 protein: CASSRGTGVSYNEQFF
V gene: TRBV19; D gene: -; clone size: once; J gene: TRBJ1-6; CDR3 DNA: TGTGCCAGTAGTCAGGTCACGGGTTCACCCCTCCACTTT; CDR3 protein: CASSQVTGSPLHF
V gene: TRBV4-1; D gene: -; clone size: few; J gene: TRBJ1-3; CDR3 DNA: TGCGCCAGCAGCCAAGATCCCCCTTTCTCTGGAAACACCATATATTTT; CDR3 protein: CASSQDPPFSGNTIYF
V gene: TRBV15; D gene: -; clone size: -; J gene: TRBJ2-1; CDR3 DNA: TGTGCCACCAGCAGGGCAAGCGGTAATGAGCAGTTCTTC; CDR3 protein: CATSRASGNEQFF
V gene: TRBV24-1; D gene: -; clone size: once; J gene: TRBJ1-5; CDR3 DNA: TGTGCCACCAGTGAGAAGGCGGGGGGTAGCAATCAGCCCCAGCATTTT; CDR3 protein: CATSEKAGGSNQPQHF
V gene: TRBV29-1; D gene: -; clone size: once; J gene: TRBJ2-7; CDR3 DNA: TGCAGCGTTGAATCGCTAGGAACCTACGAGCAGTACTTC; CDR3 protein: CSVESLGTYEQYF
V gene: TRBV6-6; D gene: -; clone size: -; J gene: TRBJ2-7; CDR3 DNA: TGTGCCAGCAGTTACCCGAGCTCCTACGAGCAGTACTTC; CDR3 protein: CASSYPSSYEQYF
V gene: TRBV5-5; D gene: -; clone size: -; J gene: TRBJ2-1; CDR3 DNA: TGTGCCAGCAGCTTCGGGTATGAGCAGTTCTTC; CDR3 protein: CASSFGYEQFF
V gene: TRBV6-2/TRBV6-3; D gene: -; clone size: few; J gene: TRBJ2-1; CDR3 DNA: TGTGCCAGCAGTCACGCAGCGGAGTACAATGAGCAGTTCTTC; CDR3 protein: CASSHAAEYNEQFF
V gene: TRBV5-5; D gene: TRBD1; clone size: -; J gene: TRBJ2-1; CDR3 DNA: TGTGCCAGCAGCTTCCGCTCTAAGACAGGGGGGGTAGGCAATGAGCAGTTCTTC; CDR3 protein: CASSFRSKTGGVGNEQFF
V gene: TRBV6-5; D gene: -; clone size: -; J gene: TRBJ2-1; CDR3 DNA: TGTGCCAGCAGTTACTCGGGGTTCAGTTACAATGAGCAGTTCTTC; CDR3 protein: CASSYSGFSYNEQFF
V gene: TRBV5-4; D gene: -; clone size: -; J gene: TRBJ2-3; CDR3 DNA: TGTGCCAGCAGCTTAACCCTCGTTCCAGATACGCAGTATTTT; CDR3 protein: CASSLTLVPDTQYF
V gene: TRBV7-3; D gene: TRBD1; clone size: -; J gene: TRBJ1-2; CDR3 DNA: TGTGCCAGCAGCCAAGGGGGCAACAGTGGTGGCTACACCTTC; CDR3 protein: CASSQGGNSGGYTF
V gene: TRBV10-3; D gene: -; clone size: -; J gene: TRBJ1-2; CDR3 DNA: TGTGCCATCAGTGAGAACAATAACTATGGCTACACCTTC; CDR3 protein: CAISENNNYGYTF
V gene: TRBV6-5; D gene: TRBD1; clone size: -; J gene: TRBJ2-1; CDR3 DNA: TGTGCCACCACGCCGGGACAGGGCTACAATGAGCAGTTCTTC; CDR3 protein: CATTPGQGYNEQFF
V gene: TRBV7-3; D gene: -; clone size: -; J gene: TRBJ2-6; CDR3 DNA: TGTGCCAGCAGCCCCCGGAGCTCTGGGGCCAACGTCCTGACTTTC; CDR3 protein: CASSPRSSGANVLTF
V gene: TRBV30; D gene: -; clone size: -; J gene: TRBJ1-5; CDR3 DNA: TGTGCCTGGAGCCCCGAAAGCAATCAGCCCCAGCATTTT; CDR3 protein: CAWSPESNQPQHF
V gene: TRBV28; D gene: TRBD1; clone size: -; J gene: TRBJ2-1; CDR3 DNA: TGTGCCAGCACCAGCCCAGGGACAGGGTCAGGCAATGAGCAGTTCTTC; CDR3 protein: CASTSPGTGSGNEQFF
V gene: TRBV4-1; D gene: -; clone size: -; J gene: TRBJ2-2; CDR3 DNA: TGCGCCAGCAGCCAACCGGGGAGGAACGGGTACACCGGGGAGCTGTTTTTT; CDR3 protein: CASSQPGRNGYTGELFF
V gene: TRBV10-3; D gene: TRBD1; clone size: few; J gene: TRBJ1-1; CDR3 DNA: TGTGCCATCAGCCCGCCGGGACAGGGGTCTCACACTGAAGCTTTCTTT; CDR3 protein: CAISPPGQGSHTEAFF
V gene: TRBV5-6; D gene: -; clone size: once; J gene: TRBJ1-5; CDR3 DNA: TGTGCCAGCAGCTCCCGGCGGGGACACATCAATCAGCCCCAGCATTTT; CDR3 protein: CASSSRRGHINQPQHF
V gene: TRBV18; D gene: -; clone size: -; J gene: TRBJ1-1; CDR3 DNA: TGTGCCAGCTCAGAGACAGGTGAGAACACTGAAGCTTTCTTT; CDR3 protein: CASSETGENTEAFF
V gene: TRBV28; D gene: TRBD1; clone size: -; J gene: TRBJ1-1; CDR3 DNA: TGTGCCAGCAGCTCAGGGGGGGCCATGAACACTGAAGCTTTCTTT; CDR3 protein: CASSSGGAMNTEAFF
V gene: TRBV27; D gene: TRBD1; clone size: -; J gene: TRBJ1-1; CDR3 DNA: TGTGCCAGCGGGCGGACAGGGAGGAACACTGAAGCTTTCTTT; CDR3 protein: CASGRTGRNTEAFF
V gene: TRBV28; D gene: -; clone size: -; J gene: TRBJ2-7; CDR3 DNA: TGTGCCAGCAGTCCAACGACAGCTACCTACGAGCAGTACTTC; CDR3 protein: CASSPTTATYEQYF
V gene: TRBV19; D gene: -; clone size: -; J gene: TRBJ2-3; CDR3 DNA: TGTGCCAGTAGTACTCCCGACTTATCTCGCGGGCAGTATTTT; CDR3 protein: CASSTPDLSRGQYF
V gene: TRBV4-1; D gene: -; clone size: -; J gene: TRBJ1-1; CDR3 DNA: TGCGCCAGCAGCCAAGGAGGGAACACTGAAGCTTTCTTT; CDR3 protein: CASSQGGNTEAFF
V gene: TRBV7-2; D gene: TRBD2; clone size: few; J gene: TRBJ2-1; CDR3 DNA: TGTGCCAGCAGCGGAGGGACTAGCGGGAGTAGGTACAATGAGCAGTTCTTC; CDR3 protein: CASSGGTSGSRYNEQFF
V gene: TRBV6-1; D gene: TRBD1; clone size: once; J gene: TRBJ1-2; CDR3 DNA: TGTGCCAGCAGTGAGGGACAGGCGCCCTATGGCTACACCTTC; CDR3 protein: CASSEGQAPYGYTF
V gene: TRBV24-1; D gene: -; clone size: -; J gene: TRBJ1-3; CDR3 DNA: TGTGCCACCAGTGATTTTTTCCGCAGGGGATCGTCTGGAAACACCATATATTTT; CDR3 protein: CATSDFFRRGSSGNTIYF
V gene: TRBV5-1; D gene: TRBD1; clone size: -; J gene: TRBJ2-2; CDR3 DNA: TGCGCCAGCAGGGTAGGGGGCTCGAACACCGGGGAGCTGTTTTTT; CDR3 protein: CASRVGGSNTGELFF
V gene: TRBV27; D gene: -; clone size: -; J gene: TRBJ2-6; CDR3 DNA: TGTGCCAGCACTAGGGGGGCTGGGGCCAACGTCCTGACTTTC; CDR3 protein: CASTRGAGANVLTF
V gene: TRBV5-1; D gene: TRBD1; clone size: -; J gene: TRBJ1-2; CDR3 DNA: TGCGCCAGCAGCTACTCCGGGACAGGGGATGGCTACACCTTC; CDR3 protein: CASSYSGTGDGYTF
V gene: TRBV7-3; D gene: -; clone size: -; J gene: TRBJ2-2; CDR3 DNA: TGTGCCAGCAGCATTAGGAACACCGGGGAGCTGTTTTTT; CDR3 protein: CASSIRNTGELFF
V gene: TRBV3-1/TRBV3-2; D gene: -; clone size: -; J gene: TRBJ2-2; CDR3 DNA: TGTGCCAGCAGCCCCCGGGGCACCGGGGAGCTGTTTTTT; CDR3 protein: CASSPRGTGELFF
V gene: TRBV27; D gene: -; clone size: -; J gene: TRBJ2-7; CDR3 DNA: TGTGCCAGCAGCCCCGGGACATTAAACTACGAGCAGTACTTC; CDR3 protein: CASSPGTLNYEQYF
V gene: TRBV28; D gene: TRBD1; clone size: -; J gene: TRBJ2-7; CDR3 DNA: TGTGCCAGCACAGGGCCGGGACAGGGTTTCTACGAGCAGTACTTC; CDR3 protein: CASTGPGQGFYEQYF
V gene: TRBV15; D gene: -; clone size: -; J gene: TRBJ2-3; CDR3 DNA: TGTGCCACCTACACTCGGAATACGCAGTATTTT; CDR3 protein: CATYTRNTQYF
V gene: TRBV21-1; D gene: -; clone size: -; J gene: TRBJ1-6; CDR3 DNA: TGTGCCAGCAGCAAAAGTCGAAGCAACTATAATTCACCCCTCCACTTT; CDR3 protein: CASSKSRSNYNSPLHF
V gene: TRBV10-1; D gene: -; clone size: once; J gene: TRBJ1-1; CDR3 DNA: TGCGCCAGCAGTGAGTCGCGGGACACTGAAGCTTTCTTT; CDR3 protein: CASSESRDTEAFF
V gene: TRBV21-1; D gene: -; clone size: -; J gene: TRBJ1-6; CDR3 DNA: TGTGCCAGCAGCAAAGGGATGGGACAGGGGGGAGAGTACTATAATTCACCCCTCCACTTT; CDR3 protein: CASSKGMGQGGEYYNSPLHF
V gene: TRBV7-8; D gene: -; clone size: -; J gene: TRBJ1-2; CDR3 DNA: TGTGCCAGCAGCTTGGGCCGTGATGGCTACACCTTC; CDR3 protein: CASSLGRDGYTF
V gene: TRBV7-8; D gene: TRBD1; clone size: once; J gene: TRBJ1-1; CDR3 DNA: TGTGCCAGCAGCTCCCCGAACGCCGGGACAGTTCACACTGAAGCTTTCTTT; CDR3 protein: CASSSPNAGTVHTEAFF
V gene: TRBV19; D gene: TRBD1; clone size: -; J gene: TRBJ2-6; CDR3 DNA: TGTGCCAGTAGTATCCCGGGACAGGGCTTTGGGGCCAACGTCCTGACTTTC; CDR3 protein: CASSIPGQGFGANVLTF
V gene: TRBV12-3/TRBV12-4; D gene: -; clone size: -; J gene: TRBJ2-5; CDR3 DNA: TGTGCCAGCACTTTACAGGGCGCAGAGACCCAGTACTTC; CDR3 protein: CASTLQGAETQYF
V gene: TRBV7-8; D gene: -; clone size: -; J gene: TRBJ1-1; CDR3 DNA: TGTGCCAGCAGCTTGAGGGACCTAAACACTGAAGCTTTCTTT; CDR3 protein: CASSLRDLNTEAFF
V gene: TRBV7-9; D gene: -; clone size: -; J gene: TRBJ2-2; CDR3 DNA: TGTGCCAGCAGCTTATCAGGGGCCACCGGGGAGCTGTTTTTT; CDR3 protein: CASSLSGATGELFF
V gene: TRBV9; D gene: -; clone size: -; J gene: TRBJ1-1; CDR3 DNA: TGTGCCAGCAGCGTGGCGGCCACAGGAAACACTGAAGCTTTCTTT; CDR3 protein: CASSVAATGNTEAFF
V gene: TRBV6-4; D gene: TRBD2; clone size: -; J gene: TRBJ2-2; CDR3 DNA: TGTGCCAGCAGTGACTCGTCACTAGCGGCCGGGGAGCTGTTTTTT; CDR3 protein: CASSDSSLAAGELFF
V gene: TRBV5-6; D gene: -; clone size: -; J gene: TRBJ2-1; CDR3 DNA: TGTGCCAGCAGCTTGGTGGGGTTAGCGCAGTTCTTC; CDR3 protein: CASSLVGLAQFF